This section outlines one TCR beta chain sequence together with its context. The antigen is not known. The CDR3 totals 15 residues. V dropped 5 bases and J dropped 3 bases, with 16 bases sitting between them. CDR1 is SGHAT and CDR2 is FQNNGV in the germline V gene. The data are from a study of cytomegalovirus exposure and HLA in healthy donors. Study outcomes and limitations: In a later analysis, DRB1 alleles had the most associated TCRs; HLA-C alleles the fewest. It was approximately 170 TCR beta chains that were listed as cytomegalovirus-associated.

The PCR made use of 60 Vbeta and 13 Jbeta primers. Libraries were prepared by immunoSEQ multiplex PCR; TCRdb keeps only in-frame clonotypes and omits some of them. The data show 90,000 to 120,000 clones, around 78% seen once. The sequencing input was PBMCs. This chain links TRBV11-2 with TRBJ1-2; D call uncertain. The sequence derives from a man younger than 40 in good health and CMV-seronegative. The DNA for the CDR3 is TGTGCCAGCAGCAACCCCCCGGGATCCCACTATGGCTACACCTTC. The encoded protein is CASSNPPGSHYGYTF.